Included here is one T cell receptor beta chain sequence, with context. The data originate from a study of blood T cell repertoires in COVID-19. As for the study in general: Italy, Spain and the United States were the sources of the convalescent and acute COVID-19 samples. PBMCs, B-cell-depleted T cells, or T cells were the source of the cDNA or gDNA that made up the material.

In the original processing: The authors estimated nucleated cell counts from reference gene primer amplification. Clones were sequenced by immunoSEQ multiplex PCR, and TCRdb holds only the in-frame ones, with some missing. V and J calls and clone size are given by that table; D and trimming were obtained from the DNA. The data show 180,000 or so clones, around 83% seen once. The CDR3 runs to 15 residues. The V end was cut by 0 bases, the J end by 4 bases, with 10 bases between. CDR1 is SGHTA and CDR2 is FQGNSA in the germline V gene. The chain is built from TRBV7-2 and TRBJ1-5; a possible D gene is TRBD1 (6 bases). The sample taken for sequencing was peripheral blood. The source is a woman older than 75 with acute or convalescent COVID-19. The CDR3 DNA is TGTGCCAGCAGCTTAGCTACAGGGTGGAATCAGCCCCAGCATTTT. Translating gives CASSLATGWNQPQHF. Looking up the rest from reference TRBV7-2 and TRBJ1-5 gives the full variable domain: GAGVSQSPSNKVTEKGKDVELRCDPISGHTALYWYRQSLGQGLEFLIYFQGNSAPDKSGLPSDRFSAERTGGSVSTLTIQRTQQEDSAVYLCASSLATGWNQPQHFGDGTRLSIL.